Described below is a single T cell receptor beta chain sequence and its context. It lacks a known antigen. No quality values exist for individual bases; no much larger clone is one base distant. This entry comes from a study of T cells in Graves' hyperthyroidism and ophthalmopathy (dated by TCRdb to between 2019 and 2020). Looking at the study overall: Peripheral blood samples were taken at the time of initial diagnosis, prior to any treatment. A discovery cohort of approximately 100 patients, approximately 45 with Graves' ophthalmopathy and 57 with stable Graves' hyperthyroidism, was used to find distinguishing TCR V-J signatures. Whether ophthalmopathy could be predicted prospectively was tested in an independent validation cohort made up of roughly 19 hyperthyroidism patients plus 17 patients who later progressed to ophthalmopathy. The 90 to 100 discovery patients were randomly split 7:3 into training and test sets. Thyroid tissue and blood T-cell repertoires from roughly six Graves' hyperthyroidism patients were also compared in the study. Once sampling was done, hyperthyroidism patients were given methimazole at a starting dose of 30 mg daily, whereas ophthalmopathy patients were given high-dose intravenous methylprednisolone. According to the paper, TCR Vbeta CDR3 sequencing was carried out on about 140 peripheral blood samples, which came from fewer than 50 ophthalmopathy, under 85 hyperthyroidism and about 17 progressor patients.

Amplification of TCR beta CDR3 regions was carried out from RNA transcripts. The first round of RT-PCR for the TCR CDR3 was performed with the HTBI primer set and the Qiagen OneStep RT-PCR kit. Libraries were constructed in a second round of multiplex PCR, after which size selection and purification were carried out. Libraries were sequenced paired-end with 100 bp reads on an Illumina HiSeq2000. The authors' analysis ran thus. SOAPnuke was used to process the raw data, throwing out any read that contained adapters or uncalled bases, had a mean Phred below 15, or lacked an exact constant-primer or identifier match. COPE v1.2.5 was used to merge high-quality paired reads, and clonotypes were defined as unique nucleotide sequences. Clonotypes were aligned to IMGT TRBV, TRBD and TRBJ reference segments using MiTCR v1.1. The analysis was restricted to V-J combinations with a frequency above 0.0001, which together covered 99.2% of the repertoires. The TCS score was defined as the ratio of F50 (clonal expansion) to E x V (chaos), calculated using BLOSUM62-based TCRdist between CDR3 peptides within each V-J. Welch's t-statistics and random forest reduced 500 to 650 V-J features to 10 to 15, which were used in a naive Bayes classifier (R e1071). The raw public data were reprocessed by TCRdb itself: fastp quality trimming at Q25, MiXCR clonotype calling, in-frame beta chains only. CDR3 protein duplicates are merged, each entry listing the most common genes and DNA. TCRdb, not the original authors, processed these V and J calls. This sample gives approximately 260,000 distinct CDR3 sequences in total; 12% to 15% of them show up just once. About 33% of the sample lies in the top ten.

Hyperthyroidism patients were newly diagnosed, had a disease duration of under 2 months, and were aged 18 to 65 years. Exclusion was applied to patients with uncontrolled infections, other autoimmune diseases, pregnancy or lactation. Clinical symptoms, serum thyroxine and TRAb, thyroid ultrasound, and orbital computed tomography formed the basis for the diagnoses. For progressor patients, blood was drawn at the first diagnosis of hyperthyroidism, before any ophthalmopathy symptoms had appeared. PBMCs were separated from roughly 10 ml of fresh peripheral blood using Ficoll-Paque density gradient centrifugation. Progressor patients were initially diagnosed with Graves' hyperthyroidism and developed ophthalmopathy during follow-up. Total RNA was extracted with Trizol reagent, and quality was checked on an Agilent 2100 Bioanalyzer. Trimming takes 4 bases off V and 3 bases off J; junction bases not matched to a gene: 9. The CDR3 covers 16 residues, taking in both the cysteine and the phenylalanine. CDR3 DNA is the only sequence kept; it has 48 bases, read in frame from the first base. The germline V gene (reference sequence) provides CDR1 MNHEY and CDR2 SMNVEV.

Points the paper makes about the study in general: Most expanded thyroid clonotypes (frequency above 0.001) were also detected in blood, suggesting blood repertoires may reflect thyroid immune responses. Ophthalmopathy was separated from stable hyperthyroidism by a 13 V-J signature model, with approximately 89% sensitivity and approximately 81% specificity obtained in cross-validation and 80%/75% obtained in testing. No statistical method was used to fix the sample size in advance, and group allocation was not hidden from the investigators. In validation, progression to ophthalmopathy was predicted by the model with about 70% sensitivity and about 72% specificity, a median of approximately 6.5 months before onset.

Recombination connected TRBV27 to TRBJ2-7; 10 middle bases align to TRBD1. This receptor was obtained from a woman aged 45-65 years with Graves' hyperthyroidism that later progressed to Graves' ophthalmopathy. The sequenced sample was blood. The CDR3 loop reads CASSSWLDRGNYEQYF. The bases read TGTGCCAGCAGTTCCTGGCTGGACAGGGGGAACTACGAGCAGTACTTC.